This TCR beta chain was recorded in a study of T-cell reconstitution after alpha-beta-depleted transplantation in children. Unique molecular identifiers were incorporated during preparation of the TCRbeta library. Using its own MiXCR run on the PCR reads, TCRdb lists one record per CDR3 protein. This sample has more than 90,000 distinct CDR3 sequences, with 7.5% to 9.5% found just once. This CDR3 has 16 amino acids. V shed 6 bases, J shed 6 bases, and the junction held 14 bases outside the gene matches. Per the germline V gene, CDR1 is SGHVS and CDR2 is FQNEAQ. In its sample, this clonotype was seen many times.

This TCR came from a human donor who donated a stem cell graft to a child with congenital amegakaryocytic thrombocytopenia. Sequencing used PBMCs from the stem cell graft donor, obtained from the stem cell graft. The chain joins TRBV7-8 to TRBJ2-7; 10 positions match TRBD1. This CDR3 reads CASSRREGTGEVEQYF. In DNA, the CDR3 is TGTGCCAGCAGTCGAAGGGAGGGGACAGGGGAAGTCGAGCAGTACTTC.